Sequencing of this T cell receptor beta chain was carried out in a study of shared clonotypes between healthy human individuals. The CDR3 sequence is 16 residues long. Germline V lookup: CDR1 MNHNS, CDR2 SASEGT. V dropped 0 bases and J dropped 1 base, with 12 bases sitting between them. TCRdb's copy holds only in-frame clones and misses some; the assay was immunoSEQ multiplex PCR. The data hold about 700,000 clones, with around 92% observed a single time. Selected positively for CCR7 and CD45RO-negative, naive CD8 cells excluded terminally differentiated effector memory CD45RA+ cells. The sample was naive CD8+ T cells sorted from blood. V and J are TRBV6-1 and TRBJ1-2; TRBD1 is a possible D gene (5 bases). This TCR was recovered from a man aged 25-45 years in good health. The CDR3: CASSEASGAINYGYTF. In DNA, the CDR3 is TGTGCCAGCAGTGAAGCGTCTGGGGCGATTAACTATGGCTACACCTTC.